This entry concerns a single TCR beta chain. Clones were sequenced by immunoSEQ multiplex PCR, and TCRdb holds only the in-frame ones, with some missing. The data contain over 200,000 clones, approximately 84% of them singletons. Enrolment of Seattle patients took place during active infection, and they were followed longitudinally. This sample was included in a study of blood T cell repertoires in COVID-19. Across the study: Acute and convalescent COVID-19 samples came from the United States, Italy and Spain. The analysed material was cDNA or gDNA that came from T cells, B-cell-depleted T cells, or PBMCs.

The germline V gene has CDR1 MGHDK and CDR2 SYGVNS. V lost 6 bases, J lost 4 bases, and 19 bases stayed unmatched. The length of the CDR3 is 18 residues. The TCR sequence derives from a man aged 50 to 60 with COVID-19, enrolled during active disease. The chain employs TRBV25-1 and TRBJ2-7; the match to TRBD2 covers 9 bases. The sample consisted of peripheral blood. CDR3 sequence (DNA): TGTGCCAGCAGGCTCAATCCTTGCCTTAGCGGGAGTAGGTACGAGCAGTACTTC. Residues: CASRLNPCLSGSRYEQYF.